Sequencing of this TCR beta chain was carried out in a study of shared clonotypes between healthy human individuals. Broader study findings: Researchers sampled blood only, noting tissue repertoires likely differ.

TCRdb's copy holds only in-frame clones and misses some; the assay was immunoSEQ multiplex PCR. The repertoire has fewer than 2.5 million clones, roughly 93% of them found once; the top ten carry around 0.4%. With regard to this clone: Its specificity is unknown.

Sequencing input: naive CD4+ T cells from PBMCs. The subset: CD45RA+ positively selected. The clonotype comes from a man between 18 and 35 years old in good health. Some clones in this sample may be carry-over from other donors' samples.

CDR3 sequence reads: CASSVTGTTYSTDTQYF. The CDR3 nucleotides are TGTGCCAGTAGTGTGACCGGGACAACTTATAGCACAGATACGCAGTATTTT. J is TRBJ2-3 and V is TRBV19; weak D call: TRBD1 (6 bases). Germline V gene sequence: CDR1 LNHDA, CDR2 SQIVND (reference sequence). With 5 bases removed from V and 0 bases from J, the gap between germline ends came to 18 bases. The CDR3 has 17 amino acids.